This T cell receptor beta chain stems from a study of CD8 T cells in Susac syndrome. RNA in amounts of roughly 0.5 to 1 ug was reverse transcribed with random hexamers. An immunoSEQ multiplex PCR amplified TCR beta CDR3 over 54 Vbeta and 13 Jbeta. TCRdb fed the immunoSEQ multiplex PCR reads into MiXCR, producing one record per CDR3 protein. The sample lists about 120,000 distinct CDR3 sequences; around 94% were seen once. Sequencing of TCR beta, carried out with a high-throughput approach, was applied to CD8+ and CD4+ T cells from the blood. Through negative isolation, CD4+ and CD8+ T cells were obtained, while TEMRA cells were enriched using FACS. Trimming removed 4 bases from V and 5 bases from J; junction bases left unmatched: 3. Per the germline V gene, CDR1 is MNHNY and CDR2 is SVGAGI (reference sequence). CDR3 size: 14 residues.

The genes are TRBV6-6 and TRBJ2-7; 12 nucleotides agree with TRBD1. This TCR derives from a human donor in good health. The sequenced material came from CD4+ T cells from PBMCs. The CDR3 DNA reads TGTGCCAGCAGTTCCCGGGACAGGGGGCACGAGCAGTACTTC. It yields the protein CASSSRDRGHEQYF.